A single sample gave rise to the 9 T cell receptor beta chains below, sequenced in a study of blood T cell repertoires in COVID-19. Profiled with immunoSEQ multiplex PCR; TCRdb holds only in-frame clones, not every one. This sample has some 290,000 clones; approximately 87% occur once, and the top ten carry about 5%. Specimen: peripheral blood. These receptors all stem from a man in his 60s who had recovered from COVID-19.

The chain couples TRBV13 to TRBJ1-1, with D possibly being TRBD1 (6 bases). Germline CDR1 is PRHDT and CDR2 is FYEKMQ (reference sequence). Trimming shortened V by 5 bases and J by 1 base, and 14 bases separated the two germline ends. There are 15 residues in the CDR3. The CDR3 DNA is TGTGCCAGCAGCCATCGGGGGGGGCCGAACACTGAAGCTTTCTTT. Protein sequence: CASSHRGGPNTEAFF.

The chain carries TRBV7-2 and TRBJ2-5; D unclear. Per the germline V gene, CDR1 is SGHTA and CDR2 is FQGNSA. This CDR3 comprises 12 residues. With 1 base removed from V and 5 bases from J, the gap between germline ends came to 5 bases. Here the CDR3 reads CASSLDGETQYF. The DNA for the CDR3 is TGTGCCAGCAGCTTAGACGGGGAGACCCAGTACTTC. Full variable domain (rest looked up from reference TRBV7-2 and TRBJ2-5): GAGVSQSPSNKVTEKGKDVELRCDPISGHTALYWYRQSLGQGLEFLIYFQGNSAPDKSGLPSDRFSAERTGGSVSTLTIQRTQQEDSAVYLCASSLDGETQYFGPGTRLLVL.

CDR3 residues: CASMSQGATNEKLFF. As DNA, the CDR3 is TGCGCCAGCATGAGCCAGGGGGCAACTAATGAAAAACTGTTTTTT. The chain links TRBV5-1 to TRBJ1-4; TRBD1 matches at 7 bases. The CDR3 extends over 15 amino acids. Losses at the gene ends were 6 bases for V and 0 bases for J; bases not matched to a gene: 5. CDR1 and CDR2 from the germline V gene are SGHRS and YFSETQ.

The chain combines TRBV5-1 with TRBJ2-1; 9 bases map to TRBD2. Germline CDR1 and CDR2: SGHRS and YFSETQ. The CDR3 length is 16 residues. V dropped 4 bases and J dropped 0; count of bases not matched to a gene: 5. The CDR3 sequence: CASSLDSGSSYNEQFF. The CDR3 coding sequence is TGCGCCAGCAGCCTCGATAGCGGGAGCTCCTACAATGAGCAGTTCTTC.

This rearrangement joins TRBV7-9 to TRBJ2-7; D ambiguous. The CDR3 sequence is 15 residues long. V lost 5 bases to trimming and J lost 0 bases, with 14 bases between them. Germline V gives CDR1 SEHNR, CDR2 FQNEAQ (reference sequence). The CDR3 loop is CASSTYISGSYEQYF. The CDR3 bases are TGTGCCAGCAGCACCTATATATCGGGCTCCTACGAGCAGTACTTC.

The chain carries TRBV6-5 and TRBJ1-2; 8 bases fit TRBD1. This CDR3 contains 14 residues. V lost 6 bases, J lost 2 bases, and 5 bases stayed unmatched. Germline CDR1 is MNHEY and CDR2 is SVGAGI. CDR3 region: CASRERTGNYGYTF. Here the CDR3 DNA reads TGTGCCAGCAGGGAGAGGACAGGGAACTATGGCTACACCTTC.

The chain is built from TRBV5-1 and TRBJ2-7, with D possibly being TRBD2 (6 bases). This CDR3 is 14 amino acids long. Germline CDR1 and CDR2: SGHRS and YFSETQ. V gave up 2 bases and J gave up 3 bases, with 12 bases separating them. CDR3 sequence: CASSFASAIYEQYF. The CDR3 region has the DNA TGCGCCAGCAGCTTCGCTAGCGCCATCTACGAGCAGTACTTC.

With respect to this clone: This CDR3 is also generated by other DNA sequences in the sample. V and J are TRBV28 and TRBJ1-1; D uncertain. Trimming left V 3 bases short and J 0 bases short, with 2 bases between. The CDR3 is made up of 12 amino acids. CDR1 MDHEN and CDR2 SYDVKM come from the germline V gene. CDR3 sequence: CASSFMNTEAFF. In DNA, the CDR3 is TGTGCCAGCAGTTTTATGAACACTGAAGCTTTCTTT.

This chain links TRBV5-6 with TRBJ2-2; D is undetermined. The V gene's germline CDR1 is SGHDT and CDR2 YYEEEE. The CDR3 consists of 12 residues. V lost 3 bases to trimming and J lost 3 bases, with 3 bases between them. CDR3 protein: CASSSYTGELFF. The CDR3 bases are TGTGCCAGCAGCTCCTACACCGGGGAGCTGTTTTTT.